Following are 31 T cell receptor beta chains from one sample sequenced in a study of regulatory T cells in long-lasting Graves disease. The time point is: newly diagnosed GD, antithyroid drugs for less than 3 months. RNA from PBMCs was the source of the TCR library. Both iRepertoire HTBI primers and Arm-PCR of CDR3 regions were used to build the TCR beta libraries. Via MiXCR, TCRdb re-called the multiplex PCR reads, giving one row per CDR3 protein. The sample lists fewer than 550,000 distinct CDR3 sequences, roughly 15% occurring once. The sample was also linked to a second study, of T cells in Graves' hyperthyroidism and ophthalmopathy.

The source was peripheral blood mononuclear cells (PBMCs), collected at new diagnosis, from a patient treated with antithyroid drugs. The receptors shown here come from a woman between 40 and 65 years old with Graves disease.

The chain joins TRBV11-2 to TRBJ2-4; no clear D. CDR3 length: 13 amino acids. The V gene's germline CDR1 is SGHAT and CDR2 FQNNGV. Trimming left V 3 bases short and J 5 bases short, with 8 bases between. The CDR3 DNA is TGTGCCAGCAGCTTCCCCTGGGAAAACATTCAGTACTTC. Its protein product is CASSFPWENIQYF. Complete variable domain (other parts from reference TRBV11-2 and TRBJ2-4): EAGVAQSPRYKIIEKRQSVAFWCNPISGHATLYWYQQILGQGPKLLIQFQNNGVVDDSQLPKDRFSAERLKGVDSTLKIQPAKLEDSAVYLCASSFPWENIQYFGAGTRLSVL.

This clonotype appeared many times. The chain links TRBV20-1 to TRBJ2-2, with 7 positions matching TRBD1. CDR1 is DFQATT, CDR2 SNEGSKA, per germline (reference sequence). V trimming: 3 bases; J trimming: 5 bases; junction bases outside the gene matches: 3. This CDR3 contains 13 residues. DNA for the CDR3: TGCAGTGCTAGGCACAGGGGAACCGGGGAGCTGTTTTTT. Translation gives CSARHRGTGELFF.

The chain has TRBV5-1 and TRBJ2-7, with 7 positions matching TRBD1. The germline CDR1 and CDR2 sequences are SGHRS and YFSETQ. This CDR3 comprises 15 residues. The ends lost 4 bases at V and 7 bases at J; junction bases unmatched: 14. This CDR3 reads CASSRGQILTREQYF. The DNA for the CDR3 is TGCGCCAGCAGCCGGGGACAGATCTTAACAAGGGAGCAGTACTTC.

The chain recombines TRBV27 with TRBJ2-2, with 9 positions matching TRBD2. This CDR3 contains 16 residues. Looked up from germline, CDR1 is MNHEY and CDR2 is SMNVEV (reference sequence). The ends lost 4 bases at V and 7 bases at J; junction bases unmatched: 10. CDR3 bases: TGTGCCAGCAGTTCCCTGGGTAGCGGGGGTGTCGGGGAGCTGTTTTTT. Translation: CASSSLGSGGVGELFF.

The chain is built from TRBV4-2 and TRBJ1-6; D is uncertain. Germline CDR1 reads LGHNA; CDR2 reads YNFKEQ. This CDR3 contains 18 residues. With 0 bases removed from V and 8 bases from J, the gap between germline ends came to 20 bases. The CDR3 sequence is CASSQDLRVGRWDSPLHF. The CDR3 DNA reads TGTGCCAGCAGCCAAGATCTTCGGGTTGGCAGGTGGGATTCACCCCTCCACTTT.

There are many counts of this clonotype. V gene TRBV27 combines with J gene TRBJ1-1; 8 bases fit TRBD1. V shed 2 bases, J shed 7 bases, and the junction held 6 bases outside the gene matches. The CDR3 spans 14 residues. The V gene's germline CDR1 is MNHEY and CDR2 SMNVEV (reference sequence). In DNA, the CDR3 is TGTGCCAGCAGTTTAGAGACAGGGGCGAGTGAAGCTTTCTTT. This translates into CASSLETGASEAFF.

This clonotype was seen a handful of times. This chain connects TRBV6-2 or TRBV6-3 to TRBJ2-2, with D unresolved. Germline V gene sequence: CDR1 MNHEY, CDR2 SVGEGT. V was cut by 2 bases and J by 4 bases, with 11 bases left in between. This CDR3 region has 15 residues. The CDR3 spells CASSYPWVVTGELFF. The CDR3 DNA sequence: TGTGCCAGCAGTTACCCGTGGGTAGTCACCGGGGAGCTGTTTTTT.

The chain employs TRBV5-1 and TRBJ1-1; 7 bases fit TRBD1. In germline, CDR1 is SGHRS, CDR2 YFSETQ. V trimming: 7 bases; J trimming: 4 bases; junction bases outside the gene matches: 10. The CDR3 loop spans 14 amino acids. CDR3 in DNA: TGCGCCAGCGGGGACACAGGGGTGGGCACTGAAGCTTTCTTT. This codes for CASGDTGVGTEAFF.

With respect to this clonotype: Given a much more abundant clone one base away, this may be a read error. This chain connects TRBV7-3 to TRBJ1-1; D gene ambiguous. CDR3 length: 13 residues. Germline values: CDR1 SGHTA, CDR2 FQGTGA. The CDR3 bases are TGTGCCGGCAGACAAAGCATGAACACTGAAGCTTTCTTT. Protein: CAGRQSMNTEAFF.

The gene calls are TRBV24-1 and TRBJ2-3; D assignment may be TRBD1 or TRBD2 (6 bases each). Germline assignment: CDR1 KGHDR and CDR2 SFDVKD. V was cut by 1 base and J by 4 bases, with 17 bases left in between. The CDR3 has 17 residues. This chain's CDR3 is CATSDFGYLGGPDTQYF. DNA for the CDR3: TGTGCCACCAGTGATTTCGGCTATCTTGGGGGGCCAGATACGCAGTATTTT.

This clonotype was counted at least ten times. The chain has TRBV6-9 and TRBJ1-5; D is undetermined. Germline CDR1 reads MNHGY; CDR2 reads SVAAGI. This CDR3 has 15 amino acids. Trimming shortened V by 3 bases and J by 1 base, and 10 bases separated the two germline ends. CDR3 residues: CASSYSGGSNQPQHF. CDR3 sequence (DNA): TGTGCCAGCAGTTACTCCGGAGGAAGCAATCAGCCCCAGCATTTT.

The V gene is TRBV19, the J gene TRBJ1-5; D may be TRBD1 (6 bases). This CDR3 spans 15 amino acids. The V end was cut by 6 bases, the J end by 4 bases, with 16 bases between. In germline, CDR1 is LNHDA, CDR2 SQIVND (reference sequence). CDR3 in amino acids: CASRRTAPPNQPQHF. The CDR3 region has the DNA TGTGCCAGTAGGCGGACAGCCCCACCAAATCAGCCCCAGCATTTT.

This clonotype was seen many times. This chain uses TRBV11-3 with TRBJ2-5; D not certain. V lost 5 bases and J lost 5, with 12 bases in between. Germline V lookup: CDR1 SGHNT, CDR2 YENEEA. The CDR3 extends over 13 amino acids. This CDR3 reads CASSPPLRETQYF. The CDR3 DNA reads TGTGCCAGCAGCCCACCCCTTCGGGAGACCCAGTACTTC. Filled out from reference TRBV11-3 and TRBJ2-5, the complete variable domain reads EAGVVQSPRYKIIEKKQPVAFWCNPISGHNTLYWYLQNLGQGPELLIRYENEEAVDDSQLPKDRFSAERLKGVDSTLKIQPAELGDSAVYLCASSPPLRETQYFGPGTRLLVL.

As for this clonotype: This sequence may be a read error, since a much larger clone differs from it by one base. The genes are TRBV28 and TRBJ2-2; D gene unclear. V was clipped by 8 bases and J by 1 base, with 8 bases between them. This CDR3 contains 13 residues. The germline gives CDR1 MDHEN, CDR2 SYDVKM. The CDR3 here is CASFLGNTGELFF. The CDR3, as DNA: TGTGCCAGCTTTCTAGGGAACACCGGGGAGCTGTTTTTT.

This clonotype has a count of ten or more. The chain links TRBV5-1 to TRBJ1-2; 8 nucleotides agree with TRBD1. CDR3 length equals 16 residues. V shed 4 bases and J 4 bases; nucleotides not matched to a gene: 12. CDR1 and CDR2 (germline): SGHRS, YFSETQ. This CDR3 is CASSIRTGKRGYGYTF. The CDR3 nucleotides read TGCGCCAGCAGCATAAGGACAGGGAAGAGGGGCTATGGCTACACCTTC.

This clonotype occurred many times. The chain joins TRBV12-3 or TRBV12-4 to TRBJ2-7; D is unclear. V was shortened by 2 bases and J by 4 bases, with 6 bases between the two germline ends. The CDR3 has 12 amino acids. The CDR3 reads CASSLRVYEQYF. The CDR3 DNA sequence: TGTGCCAGCAGTTTAAGGGTTTACGAGCAGTACTTC.

V usage is TRBV4-2 and J usage is TRBJ1-1, with TRBD1 as a possible D gene (5 bases). V shed 1 base and J shed 10 bases, with 10 bases lying between them. This CDR3 comprises 12 residues. CDR1 LGHNA and CDR2 YNFKEQ come from the germline V gene. The CDR3 is CASSQAEGRAFF. Here the CDR3 DNA reads TGTGCCAGCAGCCAAGCCGAGGGGAGAGCTTTCTTT.

This clonotype was counted at least ten times. The chain recombines TRBV2 with TRBJ2-3, with TRBD2 matching over 10 bases. CDR1 and CDR2 from the germline V gene are SNHLY and FYNNEI. Germline trimming cut 3 bases from V and 3 bases from J; bases unmatched to any gene: 3. This CDR3 is built from 15 residues. The CDR3 region is CASSDLAGVTDTQYF. In DNA, the CDR3 is TGTGCCAGCAGTGATCTAGCGGGGGTAACAGATACGCAGTATTTT.

This clonotype was recorded many times. The CDR3 sequence is CASSGVARSNQPQHF. In nucleotides, the CDR3 is TGTGCCAGTAGTGGGGTTGCGAGGAGCAATCAGCCCCAGCATTTT. The chain recombines TRBV19 with TRBJ1-5; D ambiguous. The germline CDR1 and CDR2 sequences are LNHDA and SQIVND (reference sequence). CDR3 size: 15 residues. Trimming took off 5 bases at V and 1 base at J, with 12 bases between the two ends.

This clonotype was found a few times. An end of the junction does not agree with germline; a read error may underlie this. The chain recombines TRBV11-2 with TRBJ2-7, with 8 bases identical to TRBD2. The CDR3 loop spans 13 amino acids. Germline V gene sequence: CDR1 SGHAT, CDR2 FQNNGV. The CDR3 region has the DNA TGTGCCAGCAGCTACCCCGGGGCGGGGGGCTTGGACTTC. This gives the protein CASSYPGAGGLDF.

This clonotype was seen a few times. The CDR3 DNA is TGTGCCATCAGTGAAGGTCTAGCAGCAACGACCCAGTACTTC. Its translation is CAISEGLAATTQYF. V usage is TRBV10-3 and J usage is TRBJ2-5; a weak D match, TRBD2 (5 bases). Germline V lookup: CDR1 ENHRY, CDR2 SYGVKD. The CDR3 loop spans 14 amino acids. Trimming removed 3 bases at V and 7 bases at J, with 15 bases between.

This clonotype was seen at least ten times. The J gene is TRBJ2-7, the V gene TRBV12-3 or TRBV12-4, with D possibly being TRBD2 (6 bases). The CDR3 length is 17 residues. Trimming removed 5 bases at V and 2 bases at J, with 22 bases between. CDR3 in DNA: TGTGCCAGCAGTCCCGAGGAGGGAGTTAGAGGGGCCTACGAGCAGTACTTC. Protein: CASSPEEGVRGAYEQYF.

This clonotype has ten or more counts. The chain carries TRBV6-1 and TRBJ1-5, with 7 bases matching TRBD1. The germline V gene encodes CDR1 MNHNS and CDR2 SASEGT. V lost 6 bases and J lost 5; bases outside the gene matches: 4. The CDR3 contains 13 residues. Here the CDR3 reads CASRDRLDQPQHF. In nucleotides, the CDR3 is TGTGCCAGCAGGGACAGGTTGGATCAGCCCCAGCATTTT.

The CDR3 nucleotides are TGTGCCAGCAGCCCACCGTTGACTAGCGGGATAGCCAAAAACATTCAGTACTTC. Its translation: CASSPPLTSGIAKNIQYF. The chain couples TRBV6-2 or TRBV6-3 to TRBJ2-4; 11 nucleotides agree with TRBD2. The germline V gene has CDR1 MNHEY and CDR2 SVGEGT. V lost 6 bases, J lost 0 bases, and 10 bases stayed unmatched. The CDR3 runs 18 residues.

Only a few counts were recorded for this clonotype. The genes are TRBV15 and TRBJ2-5, with 7 bases lining up with TRBD2. This CDR3 has 14 residues. Trimming at V came to 5 bases and at J to 4 bases, leaving 7 bases not matched to a gene. Germline V lookup: CDR1 LNHNV, CDR2 YYDKDF (reference sequence). CDR3 sequence reads: CATSRLGGTETQYF. DNA of the CDR3: TGTGCCACCAGCCGCTTGGGGGGGACAGAGACCCAGTACTTC.

The chain combines TRBV7-9 with TRBJ2-7; D is undetermined. CDR3 length: 14 amino acids. Per the germline V gene, CDR1 is SEHNR and CDR2 is FQNEAQ (reference sequence). The ends were cut back, 1 base at V and 2 bases at J, with 9 bases in the middle. The CDR3 DNA is TGTGCCAGCAGCTTAGAACGACAAACCTACGAGCAGTACTTC. Protein: CASSLERQTYEQYF.

The V and J genes are TRBV6-2 or TRBV6-3 and TRBJ1-2, with 8 bases identical to TRBD1. V dropped 6 bases and J dropped 0; count of bases not matched to a gene: 9. Germline values: CDR1 MNHEY, CDR2 SVGEGT. The CDR3 totals 16 residues. The CDR3 spells CASRNFLQGANYGYTF. For the CDR3, the DNA is TGTGCCAGCAGAAACTTCTTACAGGGGGCTAACTATGGCTACACCTTC.

This clonotype was counted between two and nine times. J is TRBJ2-7 and V is TRBV10-3; the D gene is possibly TRBD1 (6 bases). The CDR3 consists of 13 residues. V lost 8 bases and J lost 4, with 15 bases in between. The germline gives CDR1 ENHRY, CDR2 SYGVKD. DNA of the CDR3: TGTGCCATCGCCACAAGCGACAGGTACGAGCAGTACTTC. It translates to CAIATSDRYEQYF.

This clonotype was counted between two and nine times. CDR3: CASSLFGATNEKLFF. The CDR3 DNA follows: TGTGCCAGCAGTTTGTTCGGGGCAACTAATGAAAAACTGTTTTTT. This chain uses TRBV12-3 or TRBV12-4 with TRBJ1-4, with D unclear. CDR3 length: 15 amino acids. V was shortened by 3 bases and J by 0 bases, with 8 bases between the two germline ends.

This clonotype appeared a few times. As DNA, the CDR3 is TGTGCCAGCAAGGGGTTAGGAGCTAACACTGAAGCTTTCTTT. It translates to CASKGLGANTEAFF. This chain uses TRBV7-2 with TRBJ1-1, with D perhaps matching TRBD1 (5 bases). This CDR3 is 14 amino acids long. Trimming took off 7 bases at V and 2 bases at J, with 14 bases between the two ends. The V gene's germline CDR1 is SGHTA and CDR2 FQGNSA.

The gene calls are TRBV19 and TRBJ2-5; D perhaps matches TRBD1 (6 bases). CDR3 length equals 14 residues. CDR1 and CDR2 (germline): LNHDA, SQIVND (reference sequence). The ends were cut back, 4 bases at V and 5 bases at J, with 14 bases in the middle. The CDR3 bases are TGTGCCAGTAGTACAGAACAGGGATTGGAGACCCAGTACTTC. It codes for CASSTEQGLETQYF.